This T cell receptor (beta chain) was sequenced during a study of blood T cell repertoires in COVID-19 (dated by TCRdb to the early 2020s). General notes on the study: Samples covering the acute and convalescent phases of COVID-19 were provided by collaborators in the United States, Italy and Spain. The prospective study material was composed of cDNA or gDNA derived from T cells, B-cell-depleted T cells, or PBMCs. Deeply sampled blood TCRbeta repertoires from subjects exposed to, actively infected with, or recovered from COVID-19 were included in the dataset. A freely available public database, intended as a resource for researchers studying the immune response to SARS-CoV-2, is where the repertoires were released. The samples were drawn from two sources: the first 160 participants of the ongoing ImmuneRACE study, and 1,000 to 1,500 subjects contributed by 6 global collaborators. Sample metadata almost always included a de-identified subject ID, COVID-19 status, age in years and sex. HLA class I and class II types, where available, came from metadata supplied by the sample provider rather than from assay-based typing. The investigation overall reported the following: The amount of clinical and demographic metadata varied by source and participant and was provided uncurated.

Enrolling through a virtual design, the prospective study's participants ranged in age from roughly 18 to 89 years and lived across some 23 United States geographic areas. In the prospective study, cohorts were assigned on the basis of participant-reported clinical history obtained from a screening survey and a study questionnaire. In the prospective study, whole blood, serum and a nasopharyngeal or oropharyngeal swab were collected from each participant by mobile phlebotomists. Additional blood draws and questionnaires over an approximately 2-month period could optionally be provided by prospective study participants. Blood samples from the prospective study were shipped frozen or at room temperature prior to DNA extraction. V is pared back by 4 bases and J by 0 bases, with 14 bases lying between the germline termini. There are 16 amino acids in the CDR3, from cysteine to phenylalanine inclusive. Only CDR3 DNA remains: 48 bases, in frame from the first base. CDR1 and CDR2, looked up from the germline V gene, are LGHNT and FRNRAP.

As to this clone: The clone's antigen remains unknown. One base away there is no much larger clone; base qualities are not given.

TCRbeta CDR3 regions were amplified from genomic DNA by means of the immunoSEQ Assay, a bias-controlled multiplex PCR. Processing in the source paper ran as follows. The number of nucleated cells in each sample was estimated by amplification of reference gene primers within the assay. To quantify the absolute abundance of each unique TCRbeta CDR3 rearrangement, sequence reads were collapsed and filtered. For each sample, productive Simpson clonality was calculated as the square root of Simpson's diversity index across productive rearrangements. TCRdb re-hosts the immuneACCESS table, in-frame sequences only. Its copies lack some clones; in the studies checked, an unresolved V gene accounts for under half of them, and the cause for the rest is not known. V and J calls and clone size follow that table, whereas D and trimming were derived from the DNA. The sample has 200,000 or so clones on record, 85% to 90% of them singletons. In total, the top ten clones hold 2% to 2.5% of the sample.

The sequence came from a woman aged 40 to 50 with acute COVID-19. The sequenced material came from PBMCs or T cells enriched from blood (not recorded which). This chain joins TRBV12-5 to TRBJ2-3, and TRBD1 may be the D gene, going by 6 matching bases. The CDR3 loop reads CASGSDRPNSTDTQYF. In nucleotides, the sequence is TGTGCTAGTGGTTCAGACAGGCCGAATAGCACAGATACGCAGTATTTT. Beyond the CDR3, the reference TRBV12-5 and TRBJ2-3 genes provide the residues; the full variable domain reads: DARVTQTPRHKVTEMGQEVTMRCQPILGHNTVFWYRQTMMQGLELLAYFRNRAPLDDSGMPKDRFSAEMPDATLATLKIQPSEPRDSAVYFCASGSDRPNSTDTQYFGPGTRLTVL.